These 5 T cell receptor beta chains were sequenced from one sample in a study of T cell changes during pregnancy in multiple sclerosis. Produced via immunoSEQ multiplex PCR; TCRdb's table is partial and in-frame only. The sample shows around 56,000 clones, approximately 89% of them seen only once. The starting material was peripheral blood, obtained after pregnancy. Receptors were obtained from a female donor with multiple sclerosis, enrolled in a pregnancy study.

The chain has TRBV7-9 and TRBJ2-5; D possibly corresponds to TRBD2 (5 bases). Germline V gene sequence: CDR1 SEHNR, CDR2 FQNEAQ (reference sequence). CDR3 size: 15 residues. Trimming shortened V by 2 bases and J by 3 bases, and 13 bases separated the two germline ends. CDR3: CASSLPEGTEETQYF. The CDR3 bases are TGTGCCAGCAGCTTACCTGAGGGAACGGAAGAGACCCAGTACTTC.

This clone was counted between two and nine times. The chain combines TRBV2 with TRBJ2-5; D possibly corresponds to TRBD1 (5 bases). Deletions cut 5 bases from V and 2 bases from J, with 9 bases between. CDR3 length: 13 amino acids. The germline V gene has CDR1 SNHLY and CDR2 FYNNEI. CDR3: CASSSDRQETQYF. CDR3 sequence (DNA): TGTGCCAGCAGTTCTGACAGACAAGAGACCCAGTACTTC.

The rearrangement links TRBV15 to TRBJ2-7; unclear D gene. V lost 6 bases and J lost 3, with 12 bases in between. The germline CDR1 and CDR2 sequences are LNHNV and YYDKDF (reference sequence). The CDR3 covers 13 residues. The CDR3 here is CATRVGGDYEQYF. CDR3 nucleotide sequence: TGTGCCACCAGGGTCGGCGGTGACTACGAGCAGTACTTC.

The CDR3 nucleotides read TGTGCCAGTCCCGTCCCGGTGGGAGTCGAAAAACTGTTTTTT. It is translated as CASPVPVGVEKLFF. The chain is built from TRBV19 and TRBJ1-4, with no clear D. The CDR3 loop spans 14 amino acids. Trimming pared 8 bases from V and 8 bases from J, leaving 18 bases between. Germline CDR1 LNHDA, CDR2 SQIVND (reference sequence).

The chain couples TRBV4-1 to TRBJ2-5; D perhaps matches TRBD2 (6 bases). The CDR3 totals 17 residues. V lost 4 bases, J lost 0 bases, and 18 bases lay in between. Germline loops: CDR1 MGHRA, CDR2 YSYEKL. The CDR3 DNA is TGCGCCAGCAGCCGAGATCCGGGACTCCGGTACCAAGAGACCCAGTACTTC. Translated: CASSRDPGLRYQETQYF.